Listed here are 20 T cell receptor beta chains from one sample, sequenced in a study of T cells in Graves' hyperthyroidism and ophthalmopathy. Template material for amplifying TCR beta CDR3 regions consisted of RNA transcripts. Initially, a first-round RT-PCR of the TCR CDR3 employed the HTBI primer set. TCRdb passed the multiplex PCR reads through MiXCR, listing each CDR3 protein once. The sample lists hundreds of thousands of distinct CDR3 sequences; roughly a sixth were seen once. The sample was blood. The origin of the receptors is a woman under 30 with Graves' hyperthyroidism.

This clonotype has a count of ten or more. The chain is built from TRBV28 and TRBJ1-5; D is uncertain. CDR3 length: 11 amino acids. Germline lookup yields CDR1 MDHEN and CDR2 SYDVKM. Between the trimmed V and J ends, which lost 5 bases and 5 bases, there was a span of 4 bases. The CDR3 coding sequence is TGTGCCAGCAGTATAGATCAGCCCCAGCATTTT. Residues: CASSIDQPQHF.

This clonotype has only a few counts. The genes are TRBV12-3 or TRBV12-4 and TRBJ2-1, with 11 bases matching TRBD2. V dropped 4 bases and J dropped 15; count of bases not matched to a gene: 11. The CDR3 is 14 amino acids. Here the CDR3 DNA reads TGTGCCAGCAGTTCCGGGACTAGCGGCCATCCTATGTTCTTC. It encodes CASSSGTSGHPMFF.

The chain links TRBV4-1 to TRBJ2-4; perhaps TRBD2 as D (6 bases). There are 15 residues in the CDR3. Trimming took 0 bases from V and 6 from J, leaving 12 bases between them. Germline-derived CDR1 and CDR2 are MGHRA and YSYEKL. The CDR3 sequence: CASSQEEGGLNIQYF. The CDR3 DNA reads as TGCGCCAGCAGCCAAGAAGAGGGAGGCCTAAACATTCAGTACTTC.

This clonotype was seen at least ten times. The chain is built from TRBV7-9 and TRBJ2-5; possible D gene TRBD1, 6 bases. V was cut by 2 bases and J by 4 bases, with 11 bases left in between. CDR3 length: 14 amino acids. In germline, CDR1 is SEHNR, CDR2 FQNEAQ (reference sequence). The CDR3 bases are TGTGCCAGCAGCTTAATGGGGGCAGGAGAGACCCAGTACTTC. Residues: CASSLMGAGETQYF.

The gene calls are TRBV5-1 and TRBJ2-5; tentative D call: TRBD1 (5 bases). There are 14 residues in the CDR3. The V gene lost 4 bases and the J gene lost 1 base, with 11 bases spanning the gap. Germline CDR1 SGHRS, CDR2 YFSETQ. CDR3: CASSPWTPQETQYF. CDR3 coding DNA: TGCGCCAGCAGCCCGTGGACACCCCAAGAGACCCAGTACTTC.

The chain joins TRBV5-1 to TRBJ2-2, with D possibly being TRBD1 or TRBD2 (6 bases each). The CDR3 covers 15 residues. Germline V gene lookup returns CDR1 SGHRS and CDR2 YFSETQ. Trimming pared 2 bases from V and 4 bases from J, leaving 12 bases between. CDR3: CASSLEQGGTGELFF. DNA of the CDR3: TGCGCCAGCAGCTTAGAACAGGGAGGCACCGGGGAGCTGTTTTTT.

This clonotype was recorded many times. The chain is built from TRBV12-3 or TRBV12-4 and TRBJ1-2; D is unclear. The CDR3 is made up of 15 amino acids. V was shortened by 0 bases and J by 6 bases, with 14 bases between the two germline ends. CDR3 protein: CASSLALIKENGYTF. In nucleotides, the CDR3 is TGTGCCAGCAGTTTAGCGTTGATAAAAGAGAATGGCTACACCTTC.

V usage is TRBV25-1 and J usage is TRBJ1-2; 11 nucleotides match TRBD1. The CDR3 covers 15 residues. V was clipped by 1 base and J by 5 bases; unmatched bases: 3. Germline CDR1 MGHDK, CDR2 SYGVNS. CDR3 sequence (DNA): TGTGCCAGCAGTGAATCAGGGACAGGGGGATATGGCTACACCTTC. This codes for CASSESGTGGYGYTF.

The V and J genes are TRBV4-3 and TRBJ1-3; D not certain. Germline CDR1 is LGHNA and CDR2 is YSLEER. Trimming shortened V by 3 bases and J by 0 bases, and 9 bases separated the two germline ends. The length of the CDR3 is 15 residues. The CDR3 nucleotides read TGCGCCAGCAGCCACTACAGCAGCTCTGGAAACACCATATATTTT. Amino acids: CASSHYSSSGNTIYF.

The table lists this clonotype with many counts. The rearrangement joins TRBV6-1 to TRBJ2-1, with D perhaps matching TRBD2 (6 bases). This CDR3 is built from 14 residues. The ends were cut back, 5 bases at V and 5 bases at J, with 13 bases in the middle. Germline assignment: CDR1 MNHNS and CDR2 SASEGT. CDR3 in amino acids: CASSMEGQDNEQFF. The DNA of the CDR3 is TGTGCCAGCAGTATGGAGGGCCAGGACAATGAGCAGTTCTTC.

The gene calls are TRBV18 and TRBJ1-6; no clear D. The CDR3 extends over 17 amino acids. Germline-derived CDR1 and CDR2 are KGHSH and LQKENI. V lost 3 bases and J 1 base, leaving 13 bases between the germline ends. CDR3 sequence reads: CASSPSNGISYNSPLHF. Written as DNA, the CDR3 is TGTGCCAGCTCACCGAGTAACGGGATTTCCTATAATTCACCCCTCCACTTT.

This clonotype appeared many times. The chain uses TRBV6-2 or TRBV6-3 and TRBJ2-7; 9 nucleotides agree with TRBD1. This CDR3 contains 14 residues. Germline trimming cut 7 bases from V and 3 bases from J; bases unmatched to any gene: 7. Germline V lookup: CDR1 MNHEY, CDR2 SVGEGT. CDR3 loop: CASNNPGQGYEQYF. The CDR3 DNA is TGTGCCAGCAACAATCCGGGACAGGGCTACGAGCAGTACTTC.

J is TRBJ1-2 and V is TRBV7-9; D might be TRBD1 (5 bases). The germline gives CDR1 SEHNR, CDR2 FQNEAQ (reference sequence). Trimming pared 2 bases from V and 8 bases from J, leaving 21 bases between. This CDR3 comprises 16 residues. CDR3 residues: CASSLRAGAGKGGYTF. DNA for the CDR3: TGTGCCAGCAGCTTAAGGGCCGGGGCAGGGAAGGGCGGCTACACCTTC.

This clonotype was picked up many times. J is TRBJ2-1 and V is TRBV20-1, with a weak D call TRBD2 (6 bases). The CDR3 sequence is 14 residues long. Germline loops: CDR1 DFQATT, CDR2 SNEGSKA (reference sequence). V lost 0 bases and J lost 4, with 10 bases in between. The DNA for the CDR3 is TGCAGTGCTAGAGATCCTAGCGCATACAATGAGCAGTTCTTC. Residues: CSARDPSAYNEQFF.

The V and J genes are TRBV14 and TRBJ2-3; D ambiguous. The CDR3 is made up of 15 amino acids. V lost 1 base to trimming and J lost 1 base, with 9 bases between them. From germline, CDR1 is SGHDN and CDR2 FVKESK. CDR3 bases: TGTGCCAGCAGCCAAGGTCTGCAGGGCACAGATACGCAGTATTTT. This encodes CASSQGLQGTDTQYF.

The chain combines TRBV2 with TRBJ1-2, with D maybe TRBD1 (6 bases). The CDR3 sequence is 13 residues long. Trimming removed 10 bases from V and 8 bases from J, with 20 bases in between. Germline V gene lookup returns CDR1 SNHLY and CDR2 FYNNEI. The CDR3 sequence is CATPGEQGQGYTF. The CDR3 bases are TGTGCCACCCCGGGGGAACAGGGCCAAGGCTACACCTTC.

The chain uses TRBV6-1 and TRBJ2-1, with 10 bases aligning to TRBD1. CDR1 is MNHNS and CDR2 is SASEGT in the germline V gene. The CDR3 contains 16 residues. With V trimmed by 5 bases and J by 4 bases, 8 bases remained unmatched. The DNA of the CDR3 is TGTGCCAGCAGTCGGTCCGGGACAGGGGTTTACAATGAGCAGTTCTTC. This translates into CASSRSGTGVYNEQFF.

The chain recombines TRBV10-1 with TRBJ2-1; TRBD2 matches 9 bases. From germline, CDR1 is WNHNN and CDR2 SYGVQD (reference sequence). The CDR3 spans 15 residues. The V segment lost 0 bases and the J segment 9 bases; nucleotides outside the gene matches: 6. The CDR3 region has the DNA TGCGCCAGCAGTGAGTCCGGCGCGGGAGGGTTTGAGCAGTTCTTC. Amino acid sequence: CASSESGAGGFEQFF.

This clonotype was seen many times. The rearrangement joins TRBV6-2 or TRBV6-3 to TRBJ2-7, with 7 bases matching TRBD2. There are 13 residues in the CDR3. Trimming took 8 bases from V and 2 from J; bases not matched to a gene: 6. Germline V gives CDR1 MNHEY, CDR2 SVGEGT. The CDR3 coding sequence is TGTGCCAGCCAAGCGGGGCGAACCTACGAGCAGTACTTC. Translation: CASQAGRTYEQYF.

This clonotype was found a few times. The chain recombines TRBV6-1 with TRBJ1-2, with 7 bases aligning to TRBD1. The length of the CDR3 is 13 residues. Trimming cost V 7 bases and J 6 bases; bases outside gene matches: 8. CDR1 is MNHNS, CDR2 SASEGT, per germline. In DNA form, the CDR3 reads TGTGCCAGCACCGACAGGGAAACGGATGGCTACACCTTC. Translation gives CASTDRETDGYTF.